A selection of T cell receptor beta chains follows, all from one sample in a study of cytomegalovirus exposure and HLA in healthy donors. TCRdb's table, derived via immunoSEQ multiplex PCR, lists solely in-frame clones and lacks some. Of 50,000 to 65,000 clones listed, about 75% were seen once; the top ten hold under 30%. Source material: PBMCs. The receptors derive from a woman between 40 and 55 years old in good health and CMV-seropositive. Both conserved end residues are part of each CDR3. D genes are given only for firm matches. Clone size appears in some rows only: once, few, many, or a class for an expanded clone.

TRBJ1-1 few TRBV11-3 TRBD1 CASSLEQDRGLNTEAFF TGTGCCAGCAGCTTAGAACAAGACAGGGGGCTGAACACTGAAGCTTTCTTT
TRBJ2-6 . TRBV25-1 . CASSESSGANVLTF TGTGCCAGCAGTGAGAGCTCTGGGGCCAACGTCCTGACTTTC
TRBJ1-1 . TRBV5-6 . CASTYVLGQNTEAFF TGTGCCAGCACCTACGTCCTCGGACAGAACACTGAAGCTTTCTTT
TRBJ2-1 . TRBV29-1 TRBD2 CSVERGGVFF TGCAGCGTTGAGCGGGGGGGGGTGTTCTTC
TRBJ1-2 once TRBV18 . CASSPSLGVTNYGYTF TGTGCCAGCTCACCGTCCCTTGGAGTTACTAACTATGGCTACACCTTC
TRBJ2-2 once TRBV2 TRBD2 CASSGALAGGPGELFF TGTGCCAGCAGTGGGGCACTAGCGGGGGGGCCCGGGGAGCTGTTTTTT
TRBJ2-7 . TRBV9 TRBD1 CASSPRTGTYEQYF TGTGCCAGCAGCCCGCGGACAGGGACCTACGAGCAGTACTTC
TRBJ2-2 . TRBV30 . CAWNPGDGELFF TGTGCCTGGAATCCAGGCGACGGGGAGCTGTTTTTT
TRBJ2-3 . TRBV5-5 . CASSQEESPSADTQYF TGCGCCAGCAGCCAAGAGGAATCCCCTAGTGCAGATACGCAGTATTTT
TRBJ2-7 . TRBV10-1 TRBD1 CASGDRSYEQYF TGCGCCAGCGGGGACAGGTCCTACGAGCAGTACTTC
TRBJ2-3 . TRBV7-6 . CASSARQADTQYF TGTGCCAGCAGCGCACGACAGGCAGATACGCAGTATTTT
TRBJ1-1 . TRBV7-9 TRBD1 CSSSYGQGMEAFF TGTTCCAGCAGCTATGGACAGGGCATGGAAGCTTTCTTT
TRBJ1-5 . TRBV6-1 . CASSGEGDQPQHF TGTGCCAGCAGTGGGGAGGGGGATCAGCCCCAGCATTTT
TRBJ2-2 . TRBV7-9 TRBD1 CASRYGQGAANTGELFF TGTGCCAGCAGATACGGACAGGGGGCAGCGAACACCGGGGAGCTGTTTTTT
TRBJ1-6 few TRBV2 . CASVTGNSPLHF TGTGCCAGCGTTACAGGCAATTCACCCCTCCACTTT
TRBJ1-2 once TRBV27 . CASSFGRDHYGYTF TGTGCCAGCAGTTTTGGCAGGGATCACTATGGCTACACCTTC
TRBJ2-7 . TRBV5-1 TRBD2 CASSSPAGRYEQYF TGCGCCAGCAGCTCCCCAGCGGGGCGATACGAGCAGTACTTC
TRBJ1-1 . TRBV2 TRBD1 CASSFTGGAGEAFF TGTGCCAGCAGTTTTACAGGGGGCGCGGGTGAAGCTTTCTTT
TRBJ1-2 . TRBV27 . CASRSLDTNYGYTF TGTGCCAGCAGAAGTTTAGACACCAACTATGGCTACACCTTC
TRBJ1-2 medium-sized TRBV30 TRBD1 CAWSVGQGAPGYTF TGTGCCTGGAGTGTTGGACAGGGGGCGCCCGGCTACACCTTC
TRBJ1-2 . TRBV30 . CAWSVLSRAKNYGYTF TGTGCCTGGAGTGTACTATCCAGGGCTAAAAACTATGGCTACACCTTC
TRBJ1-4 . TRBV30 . CAWSVRTGLFF TGTGCCTGGAGTGTACGAACAGGACTGTTTTTT
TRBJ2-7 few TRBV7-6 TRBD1 CASSSSDRVGYEQYF TGTGCCAGCAGCTCTTCCGACAGGGTGGGCTACGAGCAGTACTTC
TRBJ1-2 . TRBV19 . CASIPGDSLYGYTF TGTGCCAGTATCCCCGGTGACAGTCTCTATGGCTACACCTTC
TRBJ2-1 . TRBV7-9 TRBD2 CASSYRLAGSSYNEQFF TGTGCCAGCAGCTACCGACTAGCGGGGAGCAGCTACAATGAGCAGTTCTTC
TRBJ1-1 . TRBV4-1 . CASSQFPGENTEAFF TGCGCCAGCAGCCAATTCCCGGGAGAGAACACTGAAGCTTTCTTT
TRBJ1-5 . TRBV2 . CASSPRRVNQPQHF TGTGCCAGCAGCCCCAGGAGGGTAAATCAGCCCCAGCATTTT